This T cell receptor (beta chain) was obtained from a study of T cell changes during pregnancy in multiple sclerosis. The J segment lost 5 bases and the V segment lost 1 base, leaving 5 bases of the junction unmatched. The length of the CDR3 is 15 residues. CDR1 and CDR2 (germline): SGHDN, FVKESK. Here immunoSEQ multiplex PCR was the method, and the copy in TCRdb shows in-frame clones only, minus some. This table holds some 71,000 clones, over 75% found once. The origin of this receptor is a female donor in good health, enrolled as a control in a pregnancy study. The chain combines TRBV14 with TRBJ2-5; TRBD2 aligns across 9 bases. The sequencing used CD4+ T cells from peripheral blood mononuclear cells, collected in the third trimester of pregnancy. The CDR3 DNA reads TGTGCCAGCAGCCAAGGCCTGCGGGGGGGGGAGACCCAGTACTTC. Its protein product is CASSQGLRGGETQYF.